This T cell receptor (beta chain) was profiled in a study of blood T cell repertoires in COVID-19. V was shortened by 8 bases and J by 0 bases, with 10 bases between the two germline ends. This CDR3 comprises 14 residues. From germline, CDR1 is LNHDA and CDR2 SQIVND (reference sequence). Using immunoSEQ multiplex PCR, the repertoire was profiled, and TCRdb retains in-frame clones only, with some absent. The sample lists fewer than 110,000 clones; 88% were seen once. The V gene is TRBV19, the J gene TRBJ2-2; tentatively, D is TRBD1 (6 bases). Sequencing input: peripheral blood. This receptor was obtained from a middle-aged man with active or convalescent COVID-19. The chain's CDR3 is CASHGGANTGELFF. The CDR3 nucleotides read TGTGCCAGTCATGGGGGCGCGAACACCGGGGAGCTGTTTTTT.